This TCR beta chain was found in a study of shared clonotypes between healthy human individuals. Findings and caveats of the study: Genetic and exposure-history diversity was limited by the few donors. Among donors, sharing of clonotypes was expected to be affected by sequencing depth. What naive subsets generally showed was a larger estimated richness than memory subsets showed.

Profiled with immunoSEQ multiplex PCR; TCRdb holds only in-frame clones, not every one. The sample lists some 1.1 million clones; roughly 77% were seen once. This CDR3 has 13 amino acids. In germline, CDR1 is MRHNA, CDR2 SNTAGT. V was clipped by 0 bases and J by 8 bases, with 10 bases between them. Of note for this clone: Its antigen is currently unknown.

The CD4+ fraction was divided into a CD45RA+ naive subset and a CD45RA-negative memory subset. Sequences were obtained from memory CD4+ T cells from PBMCs. Subset defined: CD45RA-negative fraction. V usage is TRBV6-4 and J usage is TRBJ1-2; D is perhaps TRBD1 (5 bases). The sequence came from a man aged 18 to 29 in good health. Some clones in this sample may be carry-over from other donors' samples. The CDR3 sequence is CASSDSAGRGYTF. As DNA, the CDR3 is TGTGCCAGCAGTGACTCGGCAGGGCGAGGCTACACCTTC.